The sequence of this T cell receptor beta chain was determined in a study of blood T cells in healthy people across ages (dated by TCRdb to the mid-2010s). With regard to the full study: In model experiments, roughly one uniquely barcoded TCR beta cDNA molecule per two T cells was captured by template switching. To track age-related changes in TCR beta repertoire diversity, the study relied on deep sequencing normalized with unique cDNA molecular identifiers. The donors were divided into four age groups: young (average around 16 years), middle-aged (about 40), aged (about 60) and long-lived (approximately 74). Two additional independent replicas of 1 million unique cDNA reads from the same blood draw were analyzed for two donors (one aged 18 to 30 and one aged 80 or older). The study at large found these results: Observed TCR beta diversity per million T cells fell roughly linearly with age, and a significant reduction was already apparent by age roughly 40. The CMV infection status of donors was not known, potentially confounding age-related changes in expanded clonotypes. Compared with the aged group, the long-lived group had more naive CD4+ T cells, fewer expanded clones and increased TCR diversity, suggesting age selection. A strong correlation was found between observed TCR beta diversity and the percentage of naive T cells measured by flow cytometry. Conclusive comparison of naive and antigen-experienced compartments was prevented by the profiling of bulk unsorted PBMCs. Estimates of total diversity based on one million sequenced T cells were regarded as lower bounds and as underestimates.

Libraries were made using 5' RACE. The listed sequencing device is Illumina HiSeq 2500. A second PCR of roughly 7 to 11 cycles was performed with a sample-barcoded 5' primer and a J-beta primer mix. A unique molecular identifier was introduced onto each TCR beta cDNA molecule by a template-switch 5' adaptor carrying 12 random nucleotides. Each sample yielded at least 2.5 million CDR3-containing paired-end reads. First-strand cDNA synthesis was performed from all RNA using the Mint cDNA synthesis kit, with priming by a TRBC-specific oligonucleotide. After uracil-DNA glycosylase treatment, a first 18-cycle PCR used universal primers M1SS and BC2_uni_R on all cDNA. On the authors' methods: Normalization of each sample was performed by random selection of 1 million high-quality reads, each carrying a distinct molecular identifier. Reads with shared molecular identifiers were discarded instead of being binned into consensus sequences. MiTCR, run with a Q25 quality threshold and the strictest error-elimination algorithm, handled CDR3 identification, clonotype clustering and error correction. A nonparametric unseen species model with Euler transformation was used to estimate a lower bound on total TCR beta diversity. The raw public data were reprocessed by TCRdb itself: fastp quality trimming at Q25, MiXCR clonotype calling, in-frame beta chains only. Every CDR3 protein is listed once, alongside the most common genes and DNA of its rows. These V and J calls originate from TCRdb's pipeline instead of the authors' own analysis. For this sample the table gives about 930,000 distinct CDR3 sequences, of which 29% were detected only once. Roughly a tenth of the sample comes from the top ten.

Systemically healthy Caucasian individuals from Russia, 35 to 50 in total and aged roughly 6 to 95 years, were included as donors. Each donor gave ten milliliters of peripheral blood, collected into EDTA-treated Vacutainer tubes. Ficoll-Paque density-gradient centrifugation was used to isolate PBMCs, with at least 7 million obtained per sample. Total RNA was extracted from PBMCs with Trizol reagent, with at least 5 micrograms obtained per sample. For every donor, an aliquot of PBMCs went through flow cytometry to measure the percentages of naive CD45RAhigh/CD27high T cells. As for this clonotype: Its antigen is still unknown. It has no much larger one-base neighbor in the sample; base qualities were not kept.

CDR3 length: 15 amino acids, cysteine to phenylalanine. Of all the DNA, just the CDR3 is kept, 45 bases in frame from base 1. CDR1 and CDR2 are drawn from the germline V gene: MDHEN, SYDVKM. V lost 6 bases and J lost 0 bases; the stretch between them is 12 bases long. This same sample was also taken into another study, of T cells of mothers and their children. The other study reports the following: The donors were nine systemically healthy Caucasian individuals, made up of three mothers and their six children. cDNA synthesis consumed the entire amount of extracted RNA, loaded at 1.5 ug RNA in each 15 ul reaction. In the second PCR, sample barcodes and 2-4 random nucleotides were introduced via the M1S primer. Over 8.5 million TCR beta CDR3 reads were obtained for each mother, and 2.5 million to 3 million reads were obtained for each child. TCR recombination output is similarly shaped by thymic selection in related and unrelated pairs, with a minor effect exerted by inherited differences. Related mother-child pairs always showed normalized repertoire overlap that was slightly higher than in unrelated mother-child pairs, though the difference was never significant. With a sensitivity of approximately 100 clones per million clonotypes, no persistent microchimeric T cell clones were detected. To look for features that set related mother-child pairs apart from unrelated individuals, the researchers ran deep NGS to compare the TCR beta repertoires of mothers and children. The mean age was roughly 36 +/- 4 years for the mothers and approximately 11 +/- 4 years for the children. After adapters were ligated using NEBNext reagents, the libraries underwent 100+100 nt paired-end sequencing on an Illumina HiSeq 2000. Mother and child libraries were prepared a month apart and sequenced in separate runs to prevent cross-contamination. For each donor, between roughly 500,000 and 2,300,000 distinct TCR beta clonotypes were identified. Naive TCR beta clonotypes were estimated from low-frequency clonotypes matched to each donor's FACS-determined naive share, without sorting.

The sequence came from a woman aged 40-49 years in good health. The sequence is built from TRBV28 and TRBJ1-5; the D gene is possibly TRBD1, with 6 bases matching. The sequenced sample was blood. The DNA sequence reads TGTGCCAGCAGCAGGACAGAAACTAGCAATCAGCCCCAGCATTTT. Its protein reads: CASSRTETSNQPQHF.